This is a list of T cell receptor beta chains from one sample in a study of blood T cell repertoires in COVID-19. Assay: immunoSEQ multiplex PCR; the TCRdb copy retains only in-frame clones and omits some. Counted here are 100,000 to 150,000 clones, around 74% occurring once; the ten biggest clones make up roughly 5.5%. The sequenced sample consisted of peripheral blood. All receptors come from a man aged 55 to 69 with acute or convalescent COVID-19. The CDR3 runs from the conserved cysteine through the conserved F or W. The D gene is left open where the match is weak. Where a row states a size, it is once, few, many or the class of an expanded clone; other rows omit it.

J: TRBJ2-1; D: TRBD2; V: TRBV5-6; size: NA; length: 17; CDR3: CASSLWEGGSGDNEQFF; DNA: TGTGCCAGCAGCTTGTGGGAGGGAGGGTCCGGGGACAATGAGCAGTTCTTC
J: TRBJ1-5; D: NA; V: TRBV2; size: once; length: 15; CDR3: CASSAEHISNQPQHF; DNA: TGTGCCAGCAGTGCTGAACATATTAGCAATCAGCCCCAGCATTTT
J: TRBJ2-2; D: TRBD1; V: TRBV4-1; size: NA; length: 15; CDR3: CASSQEDRATGELFF; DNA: TGCGCCAGCAGCCAGGAGGACAGGGCCACCGGGGAGCTGTTTTTT
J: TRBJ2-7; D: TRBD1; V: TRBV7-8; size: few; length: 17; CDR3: CASSLVYPGQGGYEQYF; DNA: TGTGCCAGCAGCTTAGTTTACCCGGGACAGGGAGGATACGAGCAGTACTTC
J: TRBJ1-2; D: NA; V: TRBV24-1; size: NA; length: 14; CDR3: CATSGGRANYGYTF; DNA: TGTGCCACCAGTGGCGGGAGGGCAAACTATGGCTACACCTTC
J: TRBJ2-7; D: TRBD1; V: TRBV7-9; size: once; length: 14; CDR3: CASSQGQGDHEQYF; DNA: TGTGCCAGCAGCCAAGGCCAGGGGGACCACGAGCAGTACTTC
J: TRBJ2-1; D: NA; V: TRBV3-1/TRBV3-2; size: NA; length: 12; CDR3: CASSPRMGQQFF; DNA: TGTGCCAGCAGTCCAAGAATGGGCCAGCAGTTCTTC
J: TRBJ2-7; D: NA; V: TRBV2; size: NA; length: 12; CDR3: CASSGGSDMQYF; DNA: TGTGCCAGCAGTGGGGGTAGCGATATGCAGTACTTC
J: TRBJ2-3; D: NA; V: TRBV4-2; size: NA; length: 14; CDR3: CASSRGPDEDTQYF; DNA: TGTGCCAGCAGCCGAGGGCCGGACGAAGATACGCAGTATTTT
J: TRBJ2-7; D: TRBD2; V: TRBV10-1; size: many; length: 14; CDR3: CASSPGTSGYEQYF; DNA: TGCGCCAGCAGCCCCGGGACTAGCGGCTACGAGCAGTACTTC
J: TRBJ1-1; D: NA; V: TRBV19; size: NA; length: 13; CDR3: CASSDQGQRRAFF; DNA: TGTGCCAGTAGTGATCAGGGGCAAAGGAGGGCTTTCTTT
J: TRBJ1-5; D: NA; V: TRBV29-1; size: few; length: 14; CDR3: CSVETGNSNQPQHF; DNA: TGCAGCGTTGAAACGGGGAATAGCAATCAGCCCCAGCATTTT
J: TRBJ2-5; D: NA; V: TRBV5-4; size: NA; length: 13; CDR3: CASSFDDRQTQYF; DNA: TGTGCCAGCAGCTTCGACGACAGACAGACCCAGTACTTC
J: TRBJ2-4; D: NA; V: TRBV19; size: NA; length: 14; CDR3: CASSLRGAKNIQYF; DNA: TGTGCCAGTAGTCTCAGGGGAGCGAAAAACATTCAGTACTTC
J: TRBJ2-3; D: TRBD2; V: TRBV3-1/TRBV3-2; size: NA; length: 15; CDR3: CASRPGVAGPDTQYF; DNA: TGTGCCAGCAGACCCGGAGTAGCGGGACCAGATACGCAGTATTTT
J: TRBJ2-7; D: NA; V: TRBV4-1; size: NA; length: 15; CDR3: CASSLGDAGRYEQYF; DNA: TGCGCCAGCAGCCTCGGTGACGCAGGTCGCTACGAGCAGTACTTC
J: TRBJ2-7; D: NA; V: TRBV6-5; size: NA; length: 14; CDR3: CASRRTGYNYEQYF; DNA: TGTGCCAGCAGGAGAACAGGGTACAACTACGAGCAGTACTTC
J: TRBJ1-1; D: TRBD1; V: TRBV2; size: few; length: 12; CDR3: CASGLQGPGAFF; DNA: TGTGCCAGCGGACTACAGGGGCCAGGGGCTTTCTTT
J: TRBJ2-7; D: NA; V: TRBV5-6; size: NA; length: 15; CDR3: CASSQKGAPSYEQYF; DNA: TGTGCCAGCAGCCAAAAAGGGGCTCCCTCCTACGAGCAGTACTTC
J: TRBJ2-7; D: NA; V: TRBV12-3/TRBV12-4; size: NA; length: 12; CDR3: CASSQRTGKQYF; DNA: TGTGCCAGCAGTCAAAGGACTGGCAAGCAGTACTTC
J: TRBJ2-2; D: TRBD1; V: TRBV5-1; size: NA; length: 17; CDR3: CASSPRTGALNTGELFF; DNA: TGCGCCAGCAGCCCTCGGACAGGGGCCTTGAACACCGGGGAGCTGTTTTTT
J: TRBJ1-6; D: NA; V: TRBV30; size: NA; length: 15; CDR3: CAWSAPGGLNSPLHF; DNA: TGTGCCTGGAGTGCCCCCGGCGGGTTGAATTCACCCCTCCACTTT
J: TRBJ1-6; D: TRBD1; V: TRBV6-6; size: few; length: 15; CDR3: CASSYSTGEGSPLHF; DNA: TGTGCCAGCAGTTACTCGACAGGGGAAGGTTCACCCCTCCACTTT
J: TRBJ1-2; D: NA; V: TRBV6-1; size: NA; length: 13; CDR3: CASSDRVLYGYTF; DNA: TGTGCCAGCAGTGACAGGGTACTCTATGGCTACACCTTC
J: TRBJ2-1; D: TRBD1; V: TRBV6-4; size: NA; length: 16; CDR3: CASSPRTGAPYNEQFF; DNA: TGTGCCAGCAGTCCGCGGACAGGAGCCCCCTACAATGAGCAGTTCTTC
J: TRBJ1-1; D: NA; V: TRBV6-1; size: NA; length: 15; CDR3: CASSEGGVGNTEAFF; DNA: TGTGCCAGCAGCGAAGGGGGGGTGGGTAACACTGAAGCTTTCTTT
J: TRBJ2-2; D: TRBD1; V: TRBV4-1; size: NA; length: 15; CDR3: CASSPGTGWTGELFF; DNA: TGCGCCAGCAGCCCCGGGACAGGGTGGACCGGGGAGCTGTTTTTT
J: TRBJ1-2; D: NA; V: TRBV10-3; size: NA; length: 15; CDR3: CAISGSTAPVNGYTF; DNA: TGTGCCATCAGTGGCTCGACAGCTCCCGTAAATGGCTACACCTTC
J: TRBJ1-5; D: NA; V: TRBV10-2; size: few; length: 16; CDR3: CASSEARRSGNQPQHF; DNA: TGCGCCAGCAGTGAGGCGAGGAGGTCCGGCAATCAGCCCCAGCATTTT
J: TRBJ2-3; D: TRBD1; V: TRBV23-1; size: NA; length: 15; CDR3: CASSRDRGPTDTQYF; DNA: TGCGCCAGCAGTCGGGACAGGGGGCCCACAGATACGCAGTATTTT
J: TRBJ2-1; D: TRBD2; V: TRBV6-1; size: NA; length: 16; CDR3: CASSEEVWTSGGGQFF; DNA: TGTGCCAGCAGTGAAGAGGTTTGGACTAGCGGGGGGGGGCAGTTCTTC
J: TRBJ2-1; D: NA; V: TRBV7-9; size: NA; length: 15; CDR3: CASSLIWSSYNEQFF; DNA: TGTGCCAGCAGCTTAATCTGGAGTTCCTACAATGAGCAGTTCTTC
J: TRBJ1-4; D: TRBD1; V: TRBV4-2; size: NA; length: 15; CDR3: CASSSRQGAREKLFF; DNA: TGTGCCAGCAGCTCACGACAGGGGGCGCGTGAAAAACTGTTTTTT
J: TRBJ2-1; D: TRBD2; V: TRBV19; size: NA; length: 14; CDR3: CASNSGSGYNEQFF; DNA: TGTGCCAGTAACAGCGGGAGCGGCTACAATGAGCAGTTCTTC
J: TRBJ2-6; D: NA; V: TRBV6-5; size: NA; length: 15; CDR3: CASRSQSSGANVLTF; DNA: TGTGCCAGCAGGTCACAGAGCTCTGGGGCCAACGTCCTGACTTTC
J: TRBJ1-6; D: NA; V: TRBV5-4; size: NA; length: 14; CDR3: CASSLFDSNSPLHF; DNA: TGTGCCAGCAGCTTGTTCGACAGTAATTCACCCCTCCACTTT
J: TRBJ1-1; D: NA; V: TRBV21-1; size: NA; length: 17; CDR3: CASSKEWHSRSGTEAFF; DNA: TGTGCCAGCAGCAAAGAGTGGCACTCCCGAAGCGGGACTGAAGCTTTCTTT
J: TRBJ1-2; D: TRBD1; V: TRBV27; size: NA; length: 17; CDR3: CASSLSRDRGLHYGYTF; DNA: TGTGCCAGCAGTTTATCGCGGGACAGGGGGCTTCACTATGGCTACACCTTC
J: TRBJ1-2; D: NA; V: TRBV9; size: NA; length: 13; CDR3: CASSVRRNYGYTF; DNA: TGTGCCAGCAGCGTCCGCAGGAACTATGGCTACACCTTC
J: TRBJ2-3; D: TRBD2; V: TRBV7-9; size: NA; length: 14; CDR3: CASSAGLAVDTQYF; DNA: TGTGCCAGCAGCGCGGGACTAGCGGTTGATACGCAGTATTTT
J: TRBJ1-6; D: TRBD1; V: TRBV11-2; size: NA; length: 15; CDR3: CASSPPSGGISPLHF; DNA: TGTGCCAGCAGCCCACCATCAGGGGGCATTTCACCCCTCCACTTT
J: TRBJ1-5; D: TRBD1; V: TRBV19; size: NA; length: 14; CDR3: CASSGTDYNQPQHF; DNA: TGTGCCAGTAGCGGGACAGACTACAATCAGCCCCAGCATTTT
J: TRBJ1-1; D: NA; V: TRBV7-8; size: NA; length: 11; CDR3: CASSPDSEAFF; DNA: TGTGCCAGCAGCCCAGATTCAGAAGCTTTCTTT
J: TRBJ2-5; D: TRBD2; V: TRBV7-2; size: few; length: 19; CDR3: CASSLEKGLAGNSRVTQYF; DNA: TGTGCCAGCAGCTTAGAAAAAGGACTAGCGGGAAATTCAAGAGTTACCCAGTACTTC
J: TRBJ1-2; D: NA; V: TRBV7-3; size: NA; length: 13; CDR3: CASSSAGDYGYTF; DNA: TGTGCCAGCAGCTCAGCGGGAGACTATGGCTACACCTTC
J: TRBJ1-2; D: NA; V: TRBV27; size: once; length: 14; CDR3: CASRTGGGWGGYTF; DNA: TGTGCCAGCAGGACAGGAGGTGGGTGGGGTGGCTACACCTTC
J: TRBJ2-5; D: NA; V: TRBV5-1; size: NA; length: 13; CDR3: CASKEEMGGTQYF; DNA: TGCGCCAGCAAGGAAGAAATGGGAGGGACCCAGTACTTC
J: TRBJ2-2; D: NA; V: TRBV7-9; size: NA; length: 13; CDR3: CASSLTGTGELFF; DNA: TGTGCCAGCAGCTTAACAGGGACCGGGGAGCTGTTTTTT
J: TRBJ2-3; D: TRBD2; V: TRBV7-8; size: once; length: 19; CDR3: CASSLGLAGGPTSTDTQYF; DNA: TGTGCCAGCAGCTTAGGTCTAGCGGGGGGCCCAACGAGCACAGATACGCAGTATTTT
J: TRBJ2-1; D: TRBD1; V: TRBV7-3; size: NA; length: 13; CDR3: CASSLITGGEQFF; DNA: TGTGCCAGCAGCTTAATTACAGGGGGCGAGCAGTTCTTC
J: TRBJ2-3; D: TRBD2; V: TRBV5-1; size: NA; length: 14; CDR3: CASYPGGGTDTQYF; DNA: TGCGCCAGCTATCCGGGGGGAGGCACAGATACGCAGTATTTT
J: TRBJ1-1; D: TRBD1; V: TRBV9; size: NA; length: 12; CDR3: CASSVDRGRAFF; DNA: TGTGCCAGCAGCGTCGACAGGGGACGAGCTTTCTTT
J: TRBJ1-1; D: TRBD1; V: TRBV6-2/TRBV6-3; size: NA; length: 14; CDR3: CASSYVLQGPEAFF; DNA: TGTGCCAGCAGTTACGTTCTACAGGGGCCTGAAGCTTTCTTT
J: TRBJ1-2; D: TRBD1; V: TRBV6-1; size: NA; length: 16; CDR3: CASSERSGGGGYGYTF; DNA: TGTGCCAGCAGTGAACGATCAGGGGGCGGAGGGTATGGCTACACCTTC
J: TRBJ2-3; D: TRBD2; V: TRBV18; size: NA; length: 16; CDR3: CASSPAGVLSTDTQYF; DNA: TGTGCCAGCTCACCCGCGGGAGTTCTCAGCACAGATACGCAGTATTTT
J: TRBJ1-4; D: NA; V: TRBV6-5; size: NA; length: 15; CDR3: CASSFSGLPNEKLFF; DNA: TGTGCCAGCAGTTTTTCAGGGCTCCCGAATGAAAAACTGTTTTTT
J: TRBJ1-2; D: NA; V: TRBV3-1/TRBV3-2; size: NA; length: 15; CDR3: CASSQVGGKGYGYTF; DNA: TGTGCCAGCAGCCAAGTAGGGGGAAAAGGATATGGCTACACCTTC
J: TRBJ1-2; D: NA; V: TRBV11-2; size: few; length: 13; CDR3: CASSLTTNYGYTF; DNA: TGTGCCAGCAGCTTAACAACCAACTATGGCTACACCTTC
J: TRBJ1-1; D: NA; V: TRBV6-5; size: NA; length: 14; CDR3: CASSPTYSNTEAFF; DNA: TGTGCCAGCAGTCCTACCTATTCGAACACTGAAGCTTTCTTT